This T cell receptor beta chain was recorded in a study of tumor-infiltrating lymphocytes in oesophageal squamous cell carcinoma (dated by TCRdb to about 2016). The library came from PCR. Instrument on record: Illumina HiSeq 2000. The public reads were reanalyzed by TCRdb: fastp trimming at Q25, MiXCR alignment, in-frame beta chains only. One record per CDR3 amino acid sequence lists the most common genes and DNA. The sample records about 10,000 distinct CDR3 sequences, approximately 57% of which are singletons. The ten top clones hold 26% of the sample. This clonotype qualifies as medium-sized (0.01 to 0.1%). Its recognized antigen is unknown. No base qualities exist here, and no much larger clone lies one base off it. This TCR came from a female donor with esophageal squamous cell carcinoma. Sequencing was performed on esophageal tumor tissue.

In nucleotide form, the sequence is TGTGCCAGCAGTTACACGGCCCTCAGGGGTAGCGAGCAGTACTTC. Translated, it gives CASSYTALRGSEQYF. The chain couples TRBV6-6 to TRBJ2-5; the D segment could be TRBD1, given 6 matching bases. The end of the DNA aligns better with TRBJ2-7, so the J call may be wrong. Including cysteine and phenylalanine, the CDR3 has 15 amino acids. Only the CDR3 DNA stays, 45 bases, in frame from base 1. Looking up the germline V gene (reference sequence) yields CDR1 MNHNY and CDR2 SVGAGI.